This T cell receptor (beta chain) was recorded in a study of shared clonotypes between healthy human individuals (dated by TCRdb to the early 2020s). The study in broad terms: A couple of women and a few men aged 18 to 49 years were included in the cohort. For each donor, CD4 naive and CD4 memory were each given three plates, CD8 naive was given two plates, and CD8 memory was given one plate. The study deeply sequenced blood TCR repertoires of about five healthy adults to estimate repertoire size and the extent of clonotype sharing between individuals. Different laboratories and diverse techniques were used to prepare libraries and sequence TCR repertoires, to increase sequencing depth and limit assay-specific biases. Between about 0.85 and 8.9 billion PBMCs per donor were obtained by leukapheresis. What the study reported, not specific to this receptor: Naive subsets generally had larger estimated clonotype richness than memory subsets did. Sampling was restricted to blood, and TCR repertoires in tissue are likely to differ from TCR repertoires in blood. Compared with non-shared clonotypes, the clonotypes found in all four sorted-subset donors had higher generation probabilities. Sharing across four donors was observed for around 4.8% of naive CD4, 3% to 3.5% of naive CD8, around 2.5% of memory CD4, and around 0.44% of memory CD8 clonotypes. Even with the large sequencing depth, rarefaction of the sorted-subset datasets indicated that sequencing was incomplete. The small number of donors limited the genetic and exposure-history diversity represented. Based on pairwise subsampling, the degree of clonotype sharing among donors was expected to be affected by sequencing depth.

The CDR3 measures 15 amino acids from cysteine to phenylalanine. The read is trimmed to its CDR3 DNA, 45 bases read in frame from base 1. Trimming removed 2 bases from V and 7 bases from J; the gene matches leave 7 bases unexplained. CDR1 is given as MDHEN and CDR2 as SYDVKM, both from the germline V gene. As concerns this clone: Its antigen is still unknown. Base quality data are lacking; no much larger clone is found one base away.

The donors were healthy, HIV-negative adults who had no recently reported acute infections or vaccinations. Every donor was a Caucasian adult residing in Nashville, Tennessee, USA. CD4+ T cells were enriched by magnetic negative selection; naive cells were then positively selected on CD45RA, and the negative fraction formed the memory subset. After blood collection by leukapheresis, PBMCs were isolated using Ficoll-Histopaque density gradient centrifugation and then cryopreserved in the vapor phase of liquid nitrogen. Purity and quantity of every magnetically sorted T cell population were checked by analytical flow cytometry. Each sorted fraction had its genomic DNA isolated and then quantified by UV absorbance on a Nanodrop 2000c. TCR CDR3 regions were amplified from genomic DNA by multiplex PCR using the deep immunoSEQ assay. Extracted genomic DNA from each cell subset was spread evenly across all wells of several immunoSEQ 96-well plates, with each plate serving as a replicate. For sorted subsets, 200 ng of genomic DNA, equivalent to roughly 33,000 T cell genomes, went into each replicate PCR. The purified libraries were quantified using a Qubit 3.0 fluorometer, sized with a Bioanalyzer 2100, and then quantified again using the KAPA Library Quantification kit. Every immunoSEQ 96-well plate was sequenced on a dedicated single-read 150-cycle Illumina NextSeq 550 flow cell. In the original analysis: Because the immunoSEQ output included only junctional sequences and no quality scores, the filtering could not be the same as the filtering used for full-length reads. Sequences were annotated with PyIR, a Python wrapper for IgBLAST v1.9, and V/J genes and CDR3 were assigned using IMGT germline references. Reads were filtered out if the reads had weak V/J assignments (E-value above 1e-6), no CDR3, stop codons, out-of-frame junctions, or ambiguous translated residues. V3J clonotypes were defined as sequences sharing an identical inferred V gene, J gene, and CDR3 amino acid sequence. The percentage overlap between two repertoires was calculated by dividing the number of shared unique clonotypes by the size of the smaller repertoire. Repertoire richness was assessed with RTK rarefaction, the Chao1 estimator, and Recon v2.1 estimates of unobserved clonotypes. Generation probabilities for all TCRbeta clonotypes obtained by the gDNA method from several donors were computed using OLGA. In TCRdb, the immuneACCESS table is reduced to in-frame sequences with V and J assigned. These tables do not hold every clone; where another copy was compared, an unresolved V gene accounts for under half, and the others remain unexplained. The V and J calls and clone size are taken from that table; D and trimming were inferred from the DNA. The sample contains about 1.5 million clones, 95% to 99% of them found a single time. The ten top clones hold 0.4% to 0.55% of the sample.

The specimen was naive CD4+ T cells sorted from blood. The cell subset or site label of this sample denotes: CD45RA+ positively selected. The V and J segments used are TRBV28 and TRBJ2-7, with 11 bases matching TRBD1. The TCR was taken from a man aged 25-45 years in good health. In nucleotides, the sequence is TGTGCCAGCAGTTTAGCGGACAGGGGGCCTCGGGAGCAGTACTTC. It translates as CASSLADRGPREQYF.